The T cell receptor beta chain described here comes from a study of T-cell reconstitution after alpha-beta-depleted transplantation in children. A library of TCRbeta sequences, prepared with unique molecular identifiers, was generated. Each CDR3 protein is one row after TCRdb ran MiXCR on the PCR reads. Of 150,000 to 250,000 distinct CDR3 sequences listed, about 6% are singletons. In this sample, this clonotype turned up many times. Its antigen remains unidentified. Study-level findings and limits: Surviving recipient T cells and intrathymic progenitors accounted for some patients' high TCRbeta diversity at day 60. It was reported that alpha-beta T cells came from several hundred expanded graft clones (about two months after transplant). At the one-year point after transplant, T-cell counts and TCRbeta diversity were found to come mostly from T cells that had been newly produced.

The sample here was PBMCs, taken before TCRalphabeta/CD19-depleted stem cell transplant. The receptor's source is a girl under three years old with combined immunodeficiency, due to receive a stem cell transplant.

The CDR3 sequence is CASSSWGRGSTDTQYF. In DNA form, the CDR3 reads TGTGCCAGCAGCTCGTGGGGTCGGGGGAGCACAGATACGCAGTATTTT. The chain recombines TRBV7-2 with TRBJ2-3, with D perhaps matching TRBD2 (6 bases). CDR1 SGHTA and CDR2 FQGNSA come from the germline V gene. The V gene lost 4 bases and the J gene lost 0 bases, with 14 bases spanning the gap. This CDR3 region has 16 residues.